The 13 T cell receptor beta chains given below trace back to one sample, sequenced in a study of Ad26.COV2.S vaccination and SARS-CoV-2 variants. The treatment: around 19 received Ad26.COV2.S at low or high dose, single or two shots; about 5 received placebo; per-sample allocation not given. Sampling was done on day 63 after the first vaccine or placebo injection. The method was immunoSEQ multiplex PCR; TCRdb's version includes in-frame clones alone and lacks a portion of them. The data hold some 290,000 clones, with roughly 80% observed a single time. This specimen was peripheral blood, taken in a trial of Ad26.COV2.S vaccine versus placebo. These receptors were taken from a person aged 18-60 years who received the Ad26.COV2.S COVID-19 vaccine or a placebo.

The chain carries TRBV5-5 and TRBJ1-6; D gene uncertain. The CDR3 covers 17 residues. V was shortened by 6 bases and J by 3 bases, with 19 bases between the two germline ends. In germline, CDR1 is SGHKS, CDR2 YYEKEE (reference sequence). DNA for the CDR3: TGTGCCAGCATCAACACAGAGCGGCGGAGCTATAATTCACCCCTCCACTTT. This gives the protein CASINTERRSYNSPLHF. The full variable domain, its missing parts supplied by reference TRBV5-5 and TRBJ1-6, is DAGVTQSPTHLIKTRGQQVTLRCSPISGHKSVSWYQQVLGQGPQFIFQYYEKEERGRGNFPDRFSARQFPNYSSELNVNALLLGDSALYLCASINTERRSYNSPLHFGNGTRLTVT.

The chain combines TRBV28 with TRBJ2-5; 10 positions match TRBD2. Germline CDR1 MDHEN, CDR2 SYDVKM. J lost 7 bases, V lost 5 bases, and 10 bases had no gene match. The CDR3 loop spans 15 amino acids. Here the CDR3 DNA reads TGTGCCAGCAGTCCCGCTCAGCGGGGGGGACGGACCCAGTACTTC. The encoded protein is CASSPAQRGGRTQYF.

This chain uses TRBV6-6 with TRBJ2-7; possible D gene TRBD1, 6 bases. From germline, CDR1 is MNHNY and CDR2 SVGAGI (reference sequence). With 0 bases removed from V and 0 bases from J, the gap between germline ends came to 9 bases. The CDR3 is made up of 15 amino acids. The CDR3 here is CASSYSGTSSYEQYF. The CDR3 DNA reads as TGTGCCAGCAGTTACTCCGGGACAAGCTCCTACGAGCAGTACTTC.

The chain is built from TRBV28 and TRBJ1-2; 10 nucleotides agree with TRBD1. The CDR3 has 15 residues. J was trimmed by 3 bases and V by 5 bases; bases with no gene match: 6. Germline V lookup: CDR1 MDHEN, CDR2 SYDVKM. The CDR3 DNA reads as TGTGCCAGCAGTATGCCAGGGACAGGGGACTATGGCTACACCTTC. This sequence encodes CASSMPGTGDYGYTF.

The chain joins TRBV2 to TRBJ1-2; no reliable D call. V lost 1 base and J lost 1, with 4 bases in between. CDR3 length equals 13 residues. Germline V lookup: CDR1 SNHLY, CDR2 FYNNEI. In nucleotides, the CDR3 is TGTGCCAGCAGTGAAGGGGGTAACTATGGCTACACCTTC. Residues: CASSEGGNYGYTF.

To note about this clone: Within the sample, other DNA sequences also encode this same CDR3. The V gene is TRBV2, the J gene TRBJ1-5; 7 nucleotides line up with TRBD1. The germline gives CDR1 SNHLY, CDR2 FYNNEI. The V segment lost 6 bases and the J segment 4 bases; nucleotides outside the gene matches: 3. The CDR3 totals 13 residues. CDR3 region: CASSGTANQPQHF. The CDR3 DNA reads TGTGCCAGCAGCGGGACAGCAAATCAGCCCCAGCATTTT.

The table lists this clone with a count of one. The chain links TRBV18 to TRBJ2-7; D possibly corresponds to TRBD1 (5 bases). Germline V gene data show CDR1 as KGHSH and CDR2 as LQKENI. The CDR3 loop spans 14 amino acids. V lost 3 bases and J 2 bases, leaving 11 bases between the germline ends. CDR3 bases: TGTGCCAGCTCACCCGCGACAGAGACCTACGAGCAGTACTTC. It yields the protein CASSPATETYEQYF.

This chain connects TRBV28 to TRBJ2-5; D uncertain. From germline, CDR1 is MDHEN and CDR2 SYDVKM. The CDR3 has 16 residues. V lost 5 bases, J lost 6 bases, and 22 bases lay in between. The CDR3 reads CASSNNKPLNLKTQYF. The CDR3 region has the DNA TGTGCCAGCAGTAACAATAAGCCCCTTAATTTAAAGACCCAGTACTTC.

V and J are TRBV7-6 and TRBJ2-5; the D is unclear. Germline values: CDR1 SGHVS, CDR2 FNYEAQ. The CDR3 loop spans 11 amino acids. Trimming left V 1 base short and J 10 bases short, with 7 bases between. The CDR3 sequence: CASSLDRSQYF. The CDR3 bases are TGTGCCAGCAGCTTAGATCGGAGCCAGTACTTC.

The rearrangement uses TRBV28 and TRBJ1-1; a weak D match, TRBD1 (5 bases). The V end lost 3 bases, the J end lost 6 bases, and 17 bases lay between the germline ends. This CDR3 has 15 amino acids. The germline V gene has CDR1 MDHEN and CDR2 SYDVKM. In DNA form, the CDR3 reads TGTGCCAGCAGTTTTTGGAAGGGAGACAGCTCTGAAGCTTTCTTT. It translates to CASSFWKGDSSEAFF.

The V and J genes are TRBV7-9 and TRBJ1-2, with TRBD1 identical over 8 bases. The CDR3 has 14 residues. Trimming cost V 5 bases and J 8 bases; bases outside gene matches: 10. The germline V gene encodes CDR1 SEHNR and CDR2 FQNEAQ (reference sequence). The CDR3 is CASSIRDRQRGYTF. Written as DNA, the CDR3 is TGTGCCAGCAGCATTCGGGACAGGCAAAGGGGCTACACCTTC.

This clone appeared once. The chain has TRBV9 and TRBJ2-1; D might be TRBD2 (6 bases). V lost 0 bases and J 8 bases, leaving 15 bases between the germline ends. Germline V gene data show CDR1 as SGDLS and CDR2 as YYNGEE. The CDR3 covers 15 residues. This chain's CDR3 is CASSVASRLVHEQFF. For the CDR3, the DNA is TGTGCCAGCAGCGTAGCGAGTCGACTAGTCCATGAGCAGTTCTTC. Complete variable domain (other parts from reference TRBV9 and TRBJ2-1): DSGVTQTPKHLITATGQRVTLRCSPRSGDLSVYWYQQSLDQGLQFLIQYYNGEERAKGNILERFSAQQFPDLHSELNLSSLELGDSALYFCASSVASRLVHEQFFGPGTRLTVL.

The CDR3 loop is CASSQDSASATYEQYF. The CDR3 nucleotides read TGCGCCAGCAGCCAAGATTCCGCTAGCGCGACCTACGAGCAGTACTTC. V and J are TRBV4-1 and TRBJ2-7; D perhaps matches TRBD2 (6 bases). The CDR3 length is 16 residues. V was cut by 0 bases and J by 2 bases, with 14 bases left in between. CDR1 and CDR2 (germline): MGHRA, YSYEKL.